The 19 T cell receptor beta chains below were found in one sample sequenced in a study of CD4 T cells in relation to SARS-CoV-2 and coronaviruses. The antigens these receptors bind are not known. The unexposed donors gave CD4+ T cells in about 2010-2018, prior to COVID-19. After about 11 days of culture, CD4+ T cells were isolated. Sequencing was performed with immunoSEQ multiplex PCR; in TCRdb, only in-frame clones are kept and a portion is missing. This sample carries more than 25,000 clones, 73% of them seen once, and the ten largest clones take under 25%. The specimen was CD4+ T cells from PBMCs, cultured in vitro. These receptors were obtained from a human donor in good health.

In the case of this clone: A junction boundary mismatches the germline segment, possibly from a read error. V gene TRBV7-2 combines with J gene TRBJ2-7, with TRBD2 matching over 9 bases. This CDR3 spans 13 amino acids. Germline V gene data show CDR1 as SGHTA and CDR2 as FQGNSA. The CDR3 loop reads CASSLALASGGHF. Here the CDR3 DNA reads TGTGCCAGCAGCTTAGCGCTGGCCAGCGGGGGGCACTTC.

The CDR3 protein is CASSFTGGETQYF. In DNA, the CDR3 is TGTGCCAGCAGCTTTACAGGTGGAGAGACCCAGTACTTC. The V and J genes are TRBV11-2 and TRBJ2-5; tentative D call: TRBD1 (5 bases). The CDR3 contains 13 residues. Looked up from germline, CDR1 is SGHAT and CDR2 is FQNNGV. V gave up 3 bases and J gave up 4 bases, with 9 bases separating them. Full variable domain (outside the CDR3, taken from reference TRBV11-2 and TRBJ2-5): EAGVAQSPRYKIIEKRQSVAFWCNPISGHATLYWYQQILGQGPKLLIQFQNNGVVDDSQLPKDRFSAERLKGVDSTLKIQPAKLEDSAVYLCASSFTGGETQYFGPGTRLLVL.

The rearrangement uses TRBV6-6 and TRBJ1-4; D possibly corresponds to TRBD1 (6 bases). The CDR3 sequence is 14 residues long. Per germline, CDR1 MNHNY and CDR2 SVGAGI (reference sequence). V lost 2 bases and J lost 8, with 12 bases in between. In DNA, the CDR3 is TGTGCCAGCAGTTACACGGGGGGCTGGGAAAAACTGTTTTTT. Translating gives CASSYTGGWEKLFF.

The chain carries TRBV14 and TRBJ2-1, with D possibly being TRBD2 (6 bases). The CDR3 is 15 amino acids. The germline V and J ends were trimmed by 1 base and 0 bases, with 7 bases remaining between them. Per germline, CDR1 SGHDN and CDR2 FVKESK. The CDR3: CASSQVGGSYNEQFF. In DNA form, the CDR3 reads TGTGCCAGCAGCCAAGTCGGGGGCTCCTACAATGAGCAGTTCTTC.

The chain employs TRBV7-9 and TRBJ2-6, with a weak D call TRBD2 (6 bases). This CDR3 region has 15 residues. Germline CDR1 SEHNR, CDR2 FQNEAQ (reference sequence). V was clipped by 3 bases and J by 2 bases, with 8 bases between them. CDR3 sequence reads: CASSFGRTGANVLTF. As DNA, the CDR3 is TGTGCCAGCAGCTTCGGGAGAACTGGGGCCAACGTCCTGACTTTC.

This chain connects TRBV6-5 to TRBJ2-3, with 7 bases lining up with TRBD1. This CDR3 has 15 amino acids. With V trimmed by 7 bases and J by 4 bases, 11 bases remained unmatched. Germline V gives CDR1 MNHEY, CDR2 SVGAGI. The CDR3 reads CASTLQQGTADTQYF. CDR3 coding DNA: TGTGCCAGCACCCTACAACAGGGGACGGCAGATACGCAGTATTTT.

V gene TRBV19 combines with J gene TRBJ1-5; 9 bases map to TRBD1. The junction had 11 bases not matched to a gene; V was cut back by 4 bases and J by 4 bases. The germline V gene has CDR1 LNHDA and CDR2 SQIVND (reference sequence). The CDR3 loop spans 17 amino acids. CDR3 in DNA: TGTGCCAGTAGTAGGGCTTCAGGGACAGGGCCAAATCAGCCCCAGCATTTT. This gives the protein CASSRASGTGPNQPQHF.

The chain combines TRBV5-6 with TRBJ2-3; TRBD2 matches at 11 bases. Losses at the gene ends were 0 bases for V and 2 bases for J; bases not matched to a gene: 5. The CDR3 covers 17 residues. Germline loops: CDR1 SGHDT, CDR2 YYEEEE. The CDR3 coding sequence is TGTGCCAGCAGCTTGGCCCTAGCGGGGGGAACCACAGATACGCAGTATTTT. Translated, it gives CASSLALAGGTTDTQYF. Full variable domain (rest looked up from reference TRBV5-6 and TRBJ2-3): DAGVTQSPTHLIKTRGQQVTLRCSPKSGHDTVSWYQQALGQGPQFIFQYYEEEERQRGNFPDRFSGHQFPNYSSELNVNALLLGDSALYLCASSLALAGGTTDTQYFGPGTRLTVL.

V and J are TRBV2 and TRBJ2-4; D possibly corresponds to TRBD1 (6 bases). CDR1 is SNHLY, CDR2 FYNNEI, per germline. This CDR3 is 15 amino acids long. Deletions cut 3 bases from V and 8 bases from J, with 17 bases between. CDR3 region: CASSDQGRGWDIQYF. DNA for the CDR3: TGTGCCAGCAGTGACCAGGGGCGAGGCTGGGACATTCAGTACTTC.

V is TRBV9 and J is TRBJ2-2; D tentatively fits TRBD1 or TRBD2 (8 bases each). Germline CDR1 reads SGDLS; CDR2 reads YYNGEE. V was pared by 0 bases and J by 8 bases, with 23 bases between. CDR3 size: 18 residues. The CDR3 DNA reads as TGTGCCAGCAGCGTAGGTGATAGCGGGACAGGCCAACGAGGGGAGCTGTTTTTT. Protein sequence: CASSVGDSGTGQRGELFF.

This clone was recorded once. V usage is TRBV28 and J usage is TRBJ1-2; tentatively, D is TRBD1 (5 bases). CDR1 MDHEN and CDR2 SYDVKM come from the germline V gene. Trimming took 6 bases from V and 6 from J, leaving 14 bases between them. The CDR3 consists of 13 residues. This CDR3 is CASSSGGRDGYTF. CDR3 nucleotides: TGTGCCAGCAGCTCCGGGGGGAGGGATGGCTACACCTTC.

The rearrangement joins TRBV9 to TRBJ2-5; 11 bases align to TRBD2. CDR1 is SGDLS and CDR2 is YYNGEE in the germline V gene. The CDR3 is 16 amino acids. V dropped 4 bases and J dropped 2; count of bases not matched to a gene: 7. For the CDR3, the DNA is TGTGCCAGCAGCCCCTTAGCGGGGGGGCCACAAGAGACCCAGTACTTC. Translation: CASSPLAGGPQETQYF. Full variable domain (outside the CDR3, taken from reference TRBV9 and TRBJ2-5): DSGVTQTPKHLITATGQRVTLRCSPRSGDLSVYWYQQSLDQGLQFLIQYYNGEERAKGNILERFSAQQFPDLHSELNLSSLELGDSALYFCASSPLAGGPQETQYFGPGTRLLVL.

The table lists this clone with a few counts. This chain links TRBV5-4 with TRBJ2-7; TRBD2 agrees at 13 bases. CDR3 length equals 17 residues. The junction had 7 bases not matched to a gene; V was cut back by 3 bases and J by 1 base. The V gene's germline CDR1 is SGHNT and CDR2 YYREEE (reference sequence). CDR3 in DNA: TGTGCCAGCAGCTCAGGGACTAGCGGGGTCGGGTCCTACGAGCAGTACTTC. This sequence encodes CASSSGTSGVGSYEQYF.

The chain combines TRBV5-4 with TRBJ2-3; D is tentatively TRBD1 or TRBD2 (5 bases each). V was shortened by 6 bases and J by 1 base, with 12 bases between the two germline ends. This CDR3 has 14 amino acids. CDR1 is SGHNT and CDR2 is YYREEE in the germline V gene (reference sequence). Here the CDR3 DNA reads TGTGCCAGCAACCGGGACGGACGCACAGATACGCAGTATTTT. Amino acids: CASNRDGRTDTQYF.

The chain is built from TRBV6-6 and TRBJ1-1; D gene uncertain. CDR3 length: 14 residues. Germline V gene data show CDR1 as MNHNY and CDR2 as SVGAGI (reference sequence). V gave up 8 bases and J gave up 5 bases, with 18 bases separating them. CDR3 in DNA: TGTGCCAGCTCACTCCTTGGCAGCGGGACTGAAGCTTTCTTT. This encodes CASSLLGSGTEAFF.

The chain is built from TRBV2 and TRBJ2-1; a weak D match, TRBD2 (5 bases). This CDR3 comprises 14 residues. Between the trimmed V and J ends, which lost 7 bases and 0 bases, there was a span of 10 bases. CDR1 is SNHLY and CDR2 is FYNNEI in the germline V gene. The CDR3 loop reads CASIGADSYNEQFF. CDR3 bases: TGTGCCAGCATAGGAGCGGACTCCTACAATGAGCAGTTCTTC.

This chain connects TRBV2 to TRBJ1-1, with D unresolved. Germline lookup yields CDR1 SNHLY and CDR2 FYNNEI. V dropped 2 bases and J dropped 1 base, with 5 bases sitting between them. The CDR3 covers 13 residues. In nucleotides, the CDR3 is TGTGCCAGCAGTGAACAATGGAACACTGAAGCTTTCTTT. It yields the protein CASSEQWNTEAFF.

This clone appeared a single time. V and J are TRBV29-1 and TRBJ1-1, with D possibly matching TRBD1 (5 bases). V lost 4 bases and J 6 bases, leaving 15 bases between the germline ends. The germline V gene encodes CDR1 SQVTM and CDR2 ANQGSEA. The CDR3 has 13 amino acids. CDR3 sequence reads: CSVGGSGAAEAFF. CDR3 bases: TGCAGCGTTGGAGGATCCGGGGCCGCTGAAGCTTTCTTT.

The rearrangement uses TRBV7-8 and TRBJ2-3; 8 bases are a match to TRBD2. This CDR3 contains 17 residues. The ends lost 0 bases at V and 5 bases at J; junction bases unmatched: 10. In germline, CDR1 is SGHVS, CDR2 FQNEAQ. The CDR3 DNA follows: TGTGCCAGCAGCTTAGCAATAGCGGGACGGAGGGGAGATACGCAGTATTTT. Amino acid sequence: CASSLAIAGRRGDTQYF.